Listed here are 31 T cell receptor beta chains from one sample, sequenced in a study of cytomegalovirus exposure and HLA in healthy donors. Vbeta (60) and Jbeta (13) primers were used in the PCR. The protocol was immunoSEQ multiplex PCR, while the TCRdb copy is restricted to in-frame clones and leaves out a portion. The profile shows 130,000 or so clones, approximately 82% of them singletons. The sequencing sample was made of PBMCs. The receptors stem from a woman aged 18-29 years in good health and CMV-seropositive.

V usage is TRBV9 and J usage is TRBJ2-1; the match to TRBD2 covers 11 bases. Germline CDR1 SGDLS, CDR2 YYNGEE. The ends lost 0 bases at V and 5 bases at J; junction bases unmatched: 4. The CDR3 spans 16 residues. The CDR3 spells CASSVVAGGSNNEQFF. In DNA form, the CDR3 reads TGTGCCAGCAGCGTAGTAGCGGGGGGGTCAAACAATGAGCAGTTCTTC.

V gene TRBV7-9 combines with J gene TRBJ1-2; no definite D call. V was clipped by 1 base and J by 5 bases, with 11 bases between them. Germline V gene data show CDR1 as SEHNR and CDR2 as FQNEAQ (reference sequence). The CDR3 length is 14 residues. The CDR3 loop reads CASSLGADLYGYTF. Here the CDR3 DNA reads TGTGCCAGCAGCTTAGGGGCAGATCTATATGGCTACACCTTC.

V gene TRBV6-1 combines with J gene TRBJ2-3; no definite D call. CDR1 and CDR2 from the germline V gene are MNHNS and SASEGT. The CDR3 covers 12 residues. Between the trimmed V and J ends, which lost 7 bases and 8 bases, there was a span of 13 bases. The CDR3 region is CASIGSEGTQYF. The CDR3 nucleotides are TGTGCCAGCATCGGGTCTGAAGGTACGCAGTATTTT.

This rearrangement joins TRBV19 to TRBJ2-7, with 7 nucleotides matching TRBD2. CDR1 LNHDA and CDR2 SQIVND come from the germline V gene (reference sequence). The CDR3 is made up of 15 amino acids. V shed 3 bases and J 1 base; nucleotides not matched to a gene: 6. The CDR3 protein is CASSISAGESYEQYF. For the CDR3, the DNA is TGTGCCAGTAGTATTTCTGCGGGGGAGTCCTACGAGCAGTACTTC.

This rearrangement joins TRBV7-9 to TRBJ2-7; the D gene is possibly TRBD1 (5 bases). Trimming pared 5 bases from V and 3 bases from J, leaving 11 bases between. Germline CDR1 reads SEHNR; CDR2 reads FQNEAQ (reference sequence). The CDR3 is made up of 13 amino acids. CDR3 in DNA: TGTGCCAGCAGCCCAAGTCAGGGCTACGAGCAGTACTTC. It translates to CASSPSQGYEQYF.

V and J are TRBV25-1 and TRBJ2-7; 7 bases match TRBD1. Trimming removed 1 base from V and 12 bases from J; junction bases left unmatched: 12. CDR1 MGHDK and CDR2 SYGVNS come from the germline V gene. The CDR3 length is 14 residues. The CDR3 coding sequence is TGTGCCAGCAGTGAATTCGTGACAGGGACCTTGCGGTACTTC. This encodes CASSEFVTGTLRYF.

This chain links TRBV10-2 with TRBJ1-2; TRBD1 matches 7 bases. The trim removed 6 bases at V and 8 bases at J, leaving 9 bases unmatched. Germline V CDR1 and CDR2: WSHSY, SAAADI. The CDR3 length is 13 residues. CDR3 DNA: TGCGCCAGCAGGGGACAGACTAATGGGGGCTACACCTTC. Encoded protein: CASRGQTNGGYTF.

This clone was seen a single time. The chain has TRBV15 and TRBJ1-4; no reliable D call. Trimming removed 0 bases from V and 5 bases from J, with 10 bases in between. The CDR3 totals 15 residues. Per germline, CDR1 LNHNV and CDR2 YYDKDF (reference sequence). CDR3 sequence: CATSRDLAVNEKLFF. In nucleotides, the CDR3 is TGTGCCACCAGCAGAGATTTGGCGGTGAATGAAAAACTGTTTTTT.

The chain employs TRBV6-5 and TRBJ2-4, with D maybe TRBD2 (5 bases). The CDR3 sequence is 14 residues long. Trimming shortened V by 7 bases and J by 10 bases, and 20 bases separated the two germline ends. Germline CDR1 is MNHEY and CDR2 is SVGAGI. The CDR3: CASIPGFSSGIQYF. For the CDR3, the DNA is TGTGCCAGCATCCCGGGGTTTTCCTCGGGGATTCAGTACTTC.

The chain combines TRBV27 with TRBJ2-1; maybe TRBD2 (8 bases). Per germline, CDR1 MNHEY and CDR2 SMNVEV (reference sequence). Trimming shortened V by 6 bases and J by 7 bases, and 28 bases separated the two germline ends. The CDR3 runs 18 residues. CDR3 bases: TGTGCCAGCAGAAGACAGGGACTAGTTGGGTTTACGTTAAATGAGCAGTTCTTC. Amino acids: CASRRQGLVGFTLNEQFF.

The chain carries TRBV7-8 and TRBJ2-3; 15 bases align to TRBD2. The CDR3 runs 18 residues. With V trimmed by 3 bases and J by 4 bases, 8 bases remained unmatched. Germline V gene lookup returns CDR1 SGHVS and CDR2 FQNEAQ. In DNA, the CDR3 is TGTGCCAGCAGCTTCCCGGGGGGACTAGCGGGGGGCCCAGATACGCAGTATTTT. Amino acid sequence: CASSFPGGLAGGPDTQYF.

This clone appeared once. This chain connects TRBV5-5 to TRBJ2-7, with 8 nucleotides matching TRBD2. Germline trimming cut 0 bases from V and 1 base from J; bases unmatched to any gene: 3. This CDR3 comprises 15 residues. CDR1 is SGHKS, CDR2 YYEKEE, per germline (reference sequence). CDR3 in amino acids: CASSLGGGRSYEQYF. CDR3 nucleotides: TGTGCCAGCAGCTTGGGCGGGGGGCGATCCTACGAGCAGTACTTC.

V and J are TRBV6-1 and TRBJ2-2; TRBD2 matches 16 bases. Losses at the gene ends were 3 bases for V and 6 bases for J; bases not matched to a gene: 7. The CDR3 has 18 amino acids. Germline V CDR1 and CDR2: MNHNS, SASEGT. The CDR3 sequence: CASSDPGLAGGLAGELFF. CDR3 DNA: TGTGCCAGCAGTGACCCGGGACTAGCGGGGGGGCTGGCCGGGGAGCTGTTTTTT.

This chain links TRBV9 with TRBJ2-7; 8 bases are shared with TRBD2. Germline V gene sequence: CDR1 SGDLS, CDR2 YYNGEE. The CDR3 has 17 residues. The junction had 21 bases not matched to a gene; V was cut back by 8 bases and J by 5 bases. In nucleotides, the CDR3 is TGTGCCAGTAGAAAGGTTTTAGCCGGGACTAGGTTTAACGAGCAGTACTTC. It codes for CASRKVLAGTRFNEQYF. Combining the CDR3 with reference TRBV9 and TRBJ2-7 gives the whole variable domain DSGVTQTPKHLITATGQRVTLRCSPRSGDLSVYWYQQSLDQGLQFLIQYYNGEERAKGNILERFSAQQFPDLHSELNLSSLELGDSALYFCASRKVLAGTRFNEQYFGPGTRLTVT.

V gene TRBV5-1 combines with J gene TRBJ1-3; a possible D gene is TRBD1 (6 bases). This CDR3 comprises 16 residues. The ends were cut back, 3 bases at V and 0 bases at J, with 13 bases in the middle. Looked up from germline, CDR1 is SGHRS and CDR2 is YFSETQ. CDR3 protein: CASSYLGTSSGNTIYF. In nucleotides, the CDR3 is TGCGCCAGCAGCTACCTAGGGACAAGCTCTGGAAACACCATATATTTT.

This chain uses TRBV7-9 with TRBJ1-4, with 8 bases fitting TRBD1. CDR1 is SEHNR, CDR2 FQNEAQ, per germline (reference sequence). The CDR3 extends over 14 amino acids. Trimming cost V 5 bases and J 4 bases; bases outside gene matches: 3. The CDR3 spells CASSPTGDNEKLFF. CDR3 in DNA: TGTGCCAGCAGCCCGACAGGGGATAATGAAAAACTGTTTTTT.

V and J are TRBV4-2 and TRBJ2-2; 8 bases align to TRBD2. This CDR3 is 15 amino acids long. The trim removed 1 base at V and 4 bases at J, leaving 2 bases unmatched. CDR1 is LGHNA, CDR2 YNFKEQ, per germline. CDR3 bases: TGTGCCAGCAGCCAAGCTAGCGGGTCCACCGGGGAGCTGTTTTTT. The encoded protein is CASSQASGSTGELFF.

The chain recombines TRBV5-1 with TRBJ2-7; 10 bases align to TRBD1. After removal of 3 bases from V and 6 bases from J, the junction contained 9 bases not matched to a gene. This CDR3 is built from 15 residues. Germline CDR1 is SGHRS and CDR2 is YFSETQ. CDR3 sequence: CASSSGQGDSGEQYF. The CDR3 region has the DNA TGCGCCAGCAGCTCAGGACAGGGGGACAGCGGCGAGCAGTACTTC.

V and J are TRBV7-6 and TRBJ2-7; tentative D call: TRBD1 (5 bases). The V and J ends lost 5 bases and 2 bases respectively, with 10 bases between them. Germline CDR1 SGHVS, CDR2 FNYEAQ. This CDR3 is 13 amino acids long. Written as DNA, the CDR3 is TGTGCCAGCAGCCGCGAAGGGGCCTACGAGCAGTACTTC. It specifies CASSREGAYEQYF. Looking up the rest from reference TRBV7-6 and TRBJ2-7 gives the full variable domain: GAGVSQSPRYKVTKRGQDVALRCDPISGHVSLYWYRQALGQGPEFLTYFNYEAQQDKSGLPNDRFSAERPEGSISTLTIQRTEQRDSAMYRCASSREGAYEQYFGPGTRLTVT.

The rearrangement joins TRBV2 to TRBJ2-2; tentative D call: TRBD2 (7 bases). CDR3 length: 16 amino acids. Trimming stripped 6 bases from V and 6 bases from J, with 20 bases between. Germline CDR1 and CDR2: SNHLY and FYNNEI. CDR3 sequence: CASSAEGGRYSGELFF. CDR3 DNA sequence: TGTGCCAGCAGCGCAGAGGGGGGGCGGTATTCCGGGGAGCTGTTTTTT.

The chain couples TRBV29-1 to TRBJ2-5; a possible D gene is TRBD1 (5 bases). V was cut by 1 base and J by 5 bases, with 17 bases left in between. CDR1 SQVTM and CDR2 ANQGSEA come from the germline V gene. The CDR3 runs to 15 residues. Here the CDR3 DNA reads TGCAGCGTTGAAGGGGGTACAGGAGAGAGGGAGACCCAGTACTTC. It is translated as CSVEGGTGERETQYF.

The genes are TRBV5-1 and TRBJ1-6, with 7 bases lining up with TRBD1. Germline V gives CDR1 SGHRS, CDR2 YFSETQ. This CDR3 is built from 15 residues. With V trimmed by 2 bases and J by 8 bases, 7 bases remained unmatched. CDR3 nucleotide sequence: TGCGCCAGCAGCTTAGGGTCAGGGGGTGATTCACCCCTCCACTTT. Its protein is CASSLGSGGDSPLHF.

J is TRBJ1-2 and V is TRBV2; no clear D. The CDR3 sequence is 15 residues long. Germline CDR1 SNHLY, CDR2 FYNNEI. With 2 bases removed from V and 4 bases from J, the gap between germline ends came to 14 bases. DNA for the CDR3: TGTGCCAGCAGTGAACGAGGAGGGCAGGCCTATGGCTACACCTTC. Translated: CASSERGGQAYGYTF.

The V gene is TRBV9, the J gene TRBJ2-3; 7 bases agree with TRBD1. Germline CDR1 reads SGDLS; CDR2 reads YYNGEE. V trimming: 3 bases; J trimming: 2 bases; junction bases outside the gene matches: 6. The CDR3 extends over 15 amino acids. DNA for the CDR3: TGTGCCAGCAGCGCGGGACAGACCCACACAGATACGCAGTATTTT. The encoded protein is CASSAGQTHTDTQYF.

The V and J genes are TRBV5-1 and TRBJ1-3, with D perhaps TRBD1 (6 bases). Trimming removed 4 bases from V and 4 bases from J, with 15 bases in between. The length of the CDR3 is 15 residues. From germline, CDR1 is SGHRS and CDR2 YFSETQ. This chain's CDR3 is CASSLGQSAGNTIYF. For the CDR3, the DNA is TGCGCCAGCAGCCTAGGACAGTCTGCGGGAAACACCATATATTTT.

The gene calls are TRBV4-2 and TRBJ2-3; 12 nucleotides align to TRBD2. CDR1 and CDR2 (germline): LGHNA, YNFKEQ. The CDR3 is 14 residues long. The ends lost 1 base at V and 12 bases at J; junction bases unmatched: 5. The CDR3 protein is CASSQGGLAGPQYF. CDR3 nucleotides: TGTGCCAGCAGCCAAGGCGGACTAGCGGGACCCCAGTATTTT.

V and J are TRBV1 and TRBJ1-6; TRBD1, the D gene given by the table, was not confirmed from the DNA. TRBV1 represents a pseudogene. The CDR3 has 12 amino acids. This CDR3 reads CTSDRGSSPLHF. The CDR3 nucleotides read TGCACCAGCGACAGGGGCAGCTCACCCCTCCACTTT.

This clone was counted only a few times. The chain has TRBV5-4 and TRBJ1-4; weak D call: TRBD1 (6 bases). V lost 4 bases and J lost 5, with 15 bases in between. The germline V gene encodes CDR1 SGHNT and CDR2 YYREEE (reference sequence). The CDR3 has 15 residues. CDR3 nucleotide sequence: TGTGCCAGCAGCCGGGAGGGGGGCCCCAATGAAAAACTGTTTTTT. Translation gives CASSREGGPNEKLFF.

V and J are TRBV6-5 and TRBJ1-1; D not resolved. Looked up from germline, CDR1 is MNHEY and CDR2 is SVGAGI. V lost 0 bases, J lost 8 bases, and 13 bases lay in between. The CDR3 runs to 14 residues. The CDR3 spells CASSYSVNGAEAFF. The CDR3 region has the DNA TGTGCCAGCAGTTACTCGGTGAACGGAGCAGAAGCTTTCTTT.

As concerns this clone: Within the sample, other DNA sequences also encode this same CDR3. This rearrangement joins TRBV4-1 to TRBJ2-1; D is possibly TRBD1 (5 bases). From germline, CDR1 is MGHRA and CDR2 YSYEKL. The CDR3 sequence is 15 residues long. Trimming stripped 8 bases from V and 6 bases from J, with 20 bases between. The CDR3 nucleotides are TGCGCCAGCTCACTTCGGACACCAGCTACCAATGAGCAGTTCTTC. This codes for CASSLRTPATNEQFF.

V is TRBV6-4 and J is TRBJ2-3; maybe TRBD2 (6 bases). Looked up from germline, CDR1 is MRHNA and CDR2 is SNTAGT. V lost 5 bases, J lost 4 bases, and 19 bases lay in between. The CDR3 runs to 16 residues. CDR3 region: CASSIGSGLGADTQYF. CDR3 DNA: TGTGCCAGCAGTATCGGGAGTGGCCTAGGCGCAGATACGCAGTATTTT.